This TCR beta chain was captured by sequencing in a study of blood T cell repertoires in COVID-19. Overall study context: Sites across the United States, Italy and Spain contributed samples from acute and convalescent COVID-19. From T cells, B-cell-depleted T cells, or PBMCs came the material, which was cDNA or gDNA.

Adults between roughly 18 and 89 years of age took part from 20 to 25 US areas. A PCR-confirmed or clinician-diagnosed COVID-19 case had contacted exposed participants within 2 weeks of entry. The V end was cut by 2 bases, the J end by 6 bases, with 20 bases between. CDR1 SGHNT and CDR2 YYREEE come from the germline V gene (reference sequence). The CDR3 covers 16 residues. The table came from immunoSEQ multiplex PCR; TCRdb's copy has only in-frame clones and leaves some out. Here the sample spans 220,000 or so clones, 70% to 90% being singletons. The receptor comes from a man in his fifties who had been exposed to COVID-19. Material for sequencing was PBMCs or T cells enriched from blood (not recorded which). The chain carries TRBV5-4 and TRBJ1-2; possible D gene TRBD1, 5 bases. CDR3: CASSFPPGGRGDGYTF. In DNA, the CDR3 is TGTGCCAGCAGCTTCCCCCCGGGGGGTAGAGGGGATGGCTACACCTTC. The variable domain in full, with the rest retrieved from reference TRBV5-4 and TRBJ1-2, is ETGVTQSPTHLIKTRGQQVTLRCSSQSGHNTVSWYQQALGQGPQFIFQYYREEENGRGNFPPRFSGLQFPNYSSELNVNALELDDSALYLCASSFPPGGRGDGYTFGSGTRLTVV.